This passage covers 13 T cell receptor beta chains from one sample sequenced in a study of blood T cells in healthy people across ages (dated by TCRdb to about 2015). Library method: 5' RACE. Sequencing took place on an Illumina HiSeq 2500. A second about 7 to 11 cycle PCR used a sample-barcoded 5' primer and a J-beta primer mix. The public reads were quality trimmed at Q25 with fastp and then assembled into clones with MiXCR by TCRdb, keeping productive beta chains. Records with the same CDR3 protein are collapsed into one entry carrying the most frequent genes and DNA. The sample table contains roughly 1,500,000 distinct CDR3 sequences; only one count was recorded for around 42% of them. The top ten clonotypes cover around 8% of the sample. Sequencing used blood. These receptors originate from a woman aged 18-29 years in good health.

The table lists this clonotype with many counts. V is TRBV7-9 and J is TRBJ2-7, with 10 nucleotides matching TRBD2. Germline CDR1 and CDR2: SEHNR and FQNEAQ (reference sequence). J lost 1 base, V lost 5 bases, and 11 bases had no gene match. The CDR3 contains 17 residues. The DNA for the CDR3 is TGTGCCAGCAGCGACGACGGGACTAGCGCGTGGTCCTACGAGCAGTACTTC. The encoded protein is CASSDDGTSAWSYEQYF.

V usage is TRBV27 and J usage is TRBJ2-6; no definite D call. Trimming shortened V by 6 bases and J by 4 bases, and 16 bases separated the two germline ends. Germline V gene lookup returns CDR1 MNHEY and CDR2 SMNVEV (reference sequence). CDR3 length equals 16 residues. The CDR3 sequence: CASSPTGLGGANVLTF. CDR3 nucleotide sequence: TGTGCCAGCAGCCCAACTGGCCTAGGGGGGGCCAACGTCCTGACTTTC.

This rearrangement joins TRBV6-2 or TRBV6-3 to TRBJ2-5; 12 bases are shared with TRBD2. Gene TRBJ2-7 matches the end of the DNA better, so the J call may be wrong. CDR3 length equals 16 residues. Germline loops: CDR1 MNHEY, CDR2 SVGEGT. The CDR3, as DNA: TGTGCCAGCAGTTCCGAGACTAGCGGGAGCATATACGAGCAGTACTTC. Its protein product is CASSSETSGSIYEQYF.

As to this clonotype: A single base separates this from a much larger clone, so it may be a read error. The J gene is TRBJ1-2, the V gene TRBV4-1, with no clear D. The germline V gene encodes CDR1 MGHRA and CDR2 YSYEKL. Trimming removed 0 bases from V and 7 bases from J, with 12 bases in between. This CDR3 region has 14 residues. The CDR3 spells CASSQEGRGVGYTF. In DNA, the CDR3 is TGCGCCAGCAGCCAAGAAGGCCGGGGAGTTGGCTACACCTTC.

In the case of this clonotype: A read error may account for a junction end that differs from germline. The V call is TRBV12-3 or TRBV12-4, the J call TRBJ1-6, with 7 bases that match TRBD1. The CDR3 contains 14 residues. The CDR3 DNA is TGTGCCAGCAGTACCAGACAGGGCGTTTCACCCCCCCACTTT. This sequence encodes CASSTRQGVSPPHF.

This clonotype was seen a handful of times. The rearrangement links TRBV7-9 to TRBJ2-4, with TRBD1 identical over 12 bases. The better agreement between TRBJ2-7 and the DNA end casts doubt on the J call. The germline CDR1 and CDR2 sequences are SEHNR and FQNEAQ (reference sequence). The CDR3 is made up of 13 amino acids. The CDR3 DNA is TGTGCCAGCGCGGGACAGGGGGCTTACGAGCAGTACTTC. It codes for CASAGQGAYEQYF.

In this sample, this clonotype turned up a few times. The CDR3 here is CAISGLGAGGTADTQYF. The CDR3 nucleotides are TGTGCCATCAGTGGCCTTGGGGCAGGGGGGACCGCAGATACGCAGTATTTT. V and J are TRBV10-3 and TRBJ2-3; tentatively, D is TRBD1 (7 bases). CDR3 length equals 17 residues. The germline gives CDR1 ENHRY, CDR2 SYGVKD. The V end lost 4 bases, the J end lost 4 bases, and 21 bases lay between the germline ends.

The chain has TRBV12-3 or TRBV12-4 and TRBJ2-3; TRBD1 or TRBD2 may be the D gene (5 bases each). The V end was cut by 7 bases, the J end by 5 bases, with 13 bases between. The CDR3 spans 13 residues. The CDR3 DNA follows: TGTGCCAGCACGAGCCTTGGGGGAGATACGCAGTATTTT. It encodes CASTSLGGDTQYF.

This clonotype was seen a few times. The chain couples TRBV7-3 to TRBJ2-1; a possible D gene is TRBD2 (5 bases). Trimming took 5 bases from V and 5 from J, leaving 28 bases between them. CDR1 is SGHTA and CDR2 is FQGTGA in the germline V gene. The CDR3 spans 19 residues. CDR3 DNA sequence: TGTGCCAGCAGCCCTAGGCGGGCTAGTGGACCTCCCAAGAACAATGAGCAGTTCTTC. Translation gives CASSPRRASGPPKNNEQFF. Together with reference TRBV7-3 and TRBJ2-1, the CDR3 gives the full variable domain: GAGVSQTPSNKVTEKGKYVELRCDPISGHTALYWYRQSLGQGPEFLIYFQGTGAADDSGLPNDRFFAVRPEGSVSTLKIQRTERGDSAVYLCASSPRRASGPPKNNEQFFGPGTRLTVL.

This clonotype has more than one count but fewer than ten. The V and J genes are TRBV20-1 and TRBJ2-3, with 13 bases matching TRBD2. Germline V gene data show CDR1 as DFQATT and CDR2 as SNEGSKA (reference sequence). Trimming took 5 bases from V and 2 from J; bases not matched to a gene: 7. The CDR3 consists of 16 residues. In DNA, the CDR3 is TGCAGTGCTGCTAAACTAGCGGGAGGGTTCACAGATACGCAGTATTTT. It encodes CSAAKLAGGFTDTQYF.

The J gene is TRBJ2-1, the V gene TRBV20-1; 11 bases are shared with TRBD2. CDR3 length equals 16 residues. The junction had 9 bases not matched to a gene; V was cut back by 6 bases and J by 2 bases. Looked up from germline, CDR1 is DFQATT and CDR2 is SNEGSKA (reference sequence). The CDR3 DNA sequence: TGCAGTGCCCTACCGACTAGCGGGGTTACCTACAATGAGCAGTTCTTC. Amino acids: CSALPTSGVTYNEQFF.

This clonotype occurred a few times. This CDR3 reads CASSHQGYEQYF. Written as DNA, the CDR3 is TGCGCCAGCAGCCACCAGGGTTACGAGCAGTACTTC. The rearrangement joins TRBV4-1 to TRBJ2-7, with D tentatively TRBD1 (5 bases). Per the germline V gene, CDR1 is MGHRA and CDR2 is YSYEKL. Deletions cut 3 bases from V and 4 bases from J, with 7 bases between. The CDR3 loop spans 12 amino acids.

J is TRBJ2-1 and V is TRBV4-1; perhaps TRBD2 as D (5 bases). The CDR3 loop spans 14 amino acids. V lost 7 bases to trimming and J lost 0 bases, with 10 bases between them. The germline V gene has CDR1 MGHRA and CDR2 YSYEKL. CDR3 nucleotide sequence: TGCGCCAGCACCGACGAGGGCTCCTACAATGAGCAGTTCTTC. This sequence encodes CASTDEGSYNEQFF.